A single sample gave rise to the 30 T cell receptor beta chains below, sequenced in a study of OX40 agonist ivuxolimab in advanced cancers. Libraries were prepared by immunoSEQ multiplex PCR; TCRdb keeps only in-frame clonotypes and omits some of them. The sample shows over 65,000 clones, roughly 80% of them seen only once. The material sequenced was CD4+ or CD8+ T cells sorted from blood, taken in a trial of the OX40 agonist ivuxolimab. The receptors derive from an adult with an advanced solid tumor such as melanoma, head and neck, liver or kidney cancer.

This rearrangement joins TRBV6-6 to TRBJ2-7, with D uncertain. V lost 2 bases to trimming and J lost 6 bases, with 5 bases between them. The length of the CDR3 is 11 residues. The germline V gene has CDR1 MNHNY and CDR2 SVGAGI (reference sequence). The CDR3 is CASSYAVEQYF. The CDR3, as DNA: TGTGCCAGCAGTTACGCGGTCGAGCAGTACTTC.

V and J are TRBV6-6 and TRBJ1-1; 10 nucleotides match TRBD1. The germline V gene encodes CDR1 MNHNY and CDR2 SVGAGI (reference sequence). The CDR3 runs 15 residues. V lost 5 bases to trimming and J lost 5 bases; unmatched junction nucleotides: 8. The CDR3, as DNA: TGTGCCAGCAGTCCCCCGGGACAGGGGAGGACTGAAGCTTTCTTT. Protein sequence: CASSPPGQGRTEAFF.

As DNA, the CDR3 is TGTGCCAGCACCTACGGGGAGGCGCCCCTCGGCGAGCAGTACTTC. Amino acids: CASTYGEAPLGEQYF. The chain has TRBV27 and TRBJ2-7; possibly TRBD2 for D (6 bases). Per germline, CDR1 MNHEY and CDR2 SMNVEV (reference sequence). CDR3 length equals 15 residues. Trimming stripped 7 bases from V and 6 bases from J, with 22 bases between.

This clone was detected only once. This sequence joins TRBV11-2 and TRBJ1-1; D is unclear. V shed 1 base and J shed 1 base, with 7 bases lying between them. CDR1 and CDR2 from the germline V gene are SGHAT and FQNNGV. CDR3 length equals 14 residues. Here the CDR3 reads CASSLVGGNTEAFF. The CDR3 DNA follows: TGTGCCAGCAGCTTAGTAGGCGGGAACACTGAAGCTTTCTTT.

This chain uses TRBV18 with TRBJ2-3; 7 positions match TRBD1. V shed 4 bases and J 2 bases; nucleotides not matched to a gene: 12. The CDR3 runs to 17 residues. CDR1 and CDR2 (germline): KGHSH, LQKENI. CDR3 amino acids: CASSRLGQSPSTDTQYF. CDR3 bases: TGTGCCAGCTCACGACTGGGACAGTCCCCTTCCACAGATACGCAGTATTTT.

CDR3 protein: CASSYSLAGGFNEQFF. CDR3 DNA sequence: TGTGCCAGCAGTTACTCCCTAGCGGGAGGGTTCAATGAGCAGTTCTTC. The chain combines TRBV6-5 with TRBJ2-1; 12 bases are shared with TRBD2. Germline CDR1 reads MNHEY; CDR2 reads SVGAGI. The CDR3 length is 16 residues. Losses at the gene ends were 0 bases for V and 6 bases for J; bases not matched to a gene: 3.

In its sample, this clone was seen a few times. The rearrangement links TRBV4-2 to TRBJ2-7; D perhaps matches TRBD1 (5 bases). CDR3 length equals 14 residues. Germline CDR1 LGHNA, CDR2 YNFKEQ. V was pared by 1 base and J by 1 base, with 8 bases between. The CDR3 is CASSQGQGSYEQYF. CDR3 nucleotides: TGTGCCAGCAGCCAAGGGCAGGGATCCTACGAGCAGTACTTC.

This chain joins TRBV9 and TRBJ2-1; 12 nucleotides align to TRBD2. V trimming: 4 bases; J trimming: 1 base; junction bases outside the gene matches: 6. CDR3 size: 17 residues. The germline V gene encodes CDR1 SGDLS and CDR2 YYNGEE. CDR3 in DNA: TGTGCCAGCAGCATACCTAGCGGGGGGGTTTCCTACAATGAGCAGTTCTTC. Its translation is CASSIPSGGVSYNEQFF.

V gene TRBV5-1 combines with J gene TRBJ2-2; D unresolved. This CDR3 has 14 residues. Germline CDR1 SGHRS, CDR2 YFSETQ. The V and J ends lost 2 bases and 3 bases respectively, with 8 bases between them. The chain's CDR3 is CASSFNSDTGELFF. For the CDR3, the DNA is TGCGCCAGCAGCTTTAATTCGGACACCGGGGAGCTGTTTTTT.

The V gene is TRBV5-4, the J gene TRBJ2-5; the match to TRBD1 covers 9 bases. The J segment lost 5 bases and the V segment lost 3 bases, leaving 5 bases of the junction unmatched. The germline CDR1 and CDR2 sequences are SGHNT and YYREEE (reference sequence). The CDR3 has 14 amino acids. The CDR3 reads CASSSQGAEETQYF. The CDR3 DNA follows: TGTGCCAGCAGCTCACAGGGGGCTGAGGAGACCCAGTACTTC. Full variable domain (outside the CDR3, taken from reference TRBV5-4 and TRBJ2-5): ETGVTQSPTHLIKTRGQQVTLRCSSQSGHNTVSWYQQALGQGPQFIFQYYREEENGRGNFPPRFSGLQFPNYSSELNVNALELDDSALYLCASSSQGAEETQYFGPGTRLLVL.

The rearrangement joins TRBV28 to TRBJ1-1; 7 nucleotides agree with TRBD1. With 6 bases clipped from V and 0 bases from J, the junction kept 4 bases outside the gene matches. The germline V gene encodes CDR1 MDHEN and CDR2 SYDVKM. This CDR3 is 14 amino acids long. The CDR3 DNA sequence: TGTGCCAGCAGAGCCGGGACAGTGAACACTGAAGCTTTCTTT. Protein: CASRAGTVNTEAFF.

The CDR3 nucleotides read TGTGCCAGCAGTCTTGCTAAGATAGGACTTGAGTACAATGAGCAGTTCTTC. Its translation is CASSLAKIGLEYNEQFF. This sequence joins TRBV28 and TRBJ2-1; D might be TRBD2 (5 bases). This CDR3 comprises 17 residues. Germline V CDR1 and CDR2: MDHEN, SYDVKM. Deletions cut 5 bases from V and 4 bases from J, with 21 bases between.

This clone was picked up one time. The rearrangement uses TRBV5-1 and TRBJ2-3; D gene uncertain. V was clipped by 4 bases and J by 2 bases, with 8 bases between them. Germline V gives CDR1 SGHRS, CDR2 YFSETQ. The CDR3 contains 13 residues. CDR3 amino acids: CASSQMNTDTQYF. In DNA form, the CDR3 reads TGCGCCAGCAGCCAAATGAACACAGATACGCAGTATTTT.

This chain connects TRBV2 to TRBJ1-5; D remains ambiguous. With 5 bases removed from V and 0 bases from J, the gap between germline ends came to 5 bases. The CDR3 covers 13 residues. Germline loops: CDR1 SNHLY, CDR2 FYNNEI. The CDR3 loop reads CASSLNSNQPQHF. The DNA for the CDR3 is TGTGCCAGCAGTCTTAATAGCAATCAGCCCCAGCATTTT.

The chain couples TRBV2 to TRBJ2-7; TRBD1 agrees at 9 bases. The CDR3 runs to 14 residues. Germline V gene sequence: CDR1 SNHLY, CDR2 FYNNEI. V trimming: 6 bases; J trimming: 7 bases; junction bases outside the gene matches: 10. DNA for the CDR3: TGTGCCAGCAGGGTGACCGGGACAGGGAGTGAGCAGTACTTC. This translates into CASRVTGTGSEQYF.

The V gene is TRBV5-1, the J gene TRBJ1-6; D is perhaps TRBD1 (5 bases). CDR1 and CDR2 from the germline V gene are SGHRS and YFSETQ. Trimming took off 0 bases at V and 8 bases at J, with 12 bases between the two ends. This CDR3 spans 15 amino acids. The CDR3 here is CASSLGQGTYSPLHF. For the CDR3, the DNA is TGCGCCAGCAGCTTGGGCCAGGGAACATATTCACCCCTCCACTTT. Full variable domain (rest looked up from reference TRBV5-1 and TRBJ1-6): KAGVTQTPRYLIKTRGQQVTLSCSPISGHRSVSWYQQTPGQGLQFLFEYFSETQRNKGNFPGRFSGRQFSNSRSEMNVSTLELGDSALYLCASSLGQGTYSPLHFGNGTRLTVT.

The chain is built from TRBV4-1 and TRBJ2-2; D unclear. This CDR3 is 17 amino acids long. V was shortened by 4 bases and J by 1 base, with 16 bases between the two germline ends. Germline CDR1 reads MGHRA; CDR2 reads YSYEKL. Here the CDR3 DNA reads TGCGCCAGCAGCCCCCGGCACATCAAGTTGAACACCGGGGAGCTGTTTTTT. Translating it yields CASSPRHIKLNTGELFF.

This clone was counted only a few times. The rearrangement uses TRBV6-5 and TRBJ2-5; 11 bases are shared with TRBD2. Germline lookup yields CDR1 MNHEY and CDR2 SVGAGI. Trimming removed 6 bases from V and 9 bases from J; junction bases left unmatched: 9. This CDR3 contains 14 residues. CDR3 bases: TGTGCCAGCAGGCCTAGCGGGGGGTACGGGGCCCAGTACTTC. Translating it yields CASRPSGGYGAQYF.

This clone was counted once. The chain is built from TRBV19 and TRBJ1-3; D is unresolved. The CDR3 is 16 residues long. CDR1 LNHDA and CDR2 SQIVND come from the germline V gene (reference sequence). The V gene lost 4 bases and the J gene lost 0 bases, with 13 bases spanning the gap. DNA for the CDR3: TGTGCCAGTAGTAAGGCCGACACCCGCTCTGGAAACACCATATATTTT. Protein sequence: CASSKADTRSGNTIYF.

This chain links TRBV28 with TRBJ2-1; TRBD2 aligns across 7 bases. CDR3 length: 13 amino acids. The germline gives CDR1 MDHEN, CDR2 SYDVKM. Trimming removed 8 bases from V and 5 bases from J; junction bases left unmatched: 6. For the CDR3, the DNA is TGTGCCAGCGGGGAGGGCAGGGACAATGAGCAGTTCTTC. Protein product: CASGEGRDNEQFF.

CDR3 in DNA: TGTGCCAGCTCACCACCGGGGCAGGTTCTTTACAATGAGCAGTTCTTC. It yields the protein CASSPPGQVLYNEQFF. This chain joins TRBV18 and TRBJ2-1; D is perhaps TRBD1 (5 bases). V was clipped by 0 bases and J by 4 bases, with 13 bases between them. The CDR3 contains 16 residues. Germline lookup yields CDR1 KGHSH and CDR2 LQKENI.

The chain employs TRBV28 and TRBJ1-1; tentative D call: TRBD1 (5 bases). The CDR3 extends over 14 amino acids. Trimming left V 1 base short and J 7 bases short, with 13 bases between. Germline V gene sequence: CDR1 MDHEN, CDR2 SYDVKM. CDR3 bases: TGTGCCAGCAGTTTATCTCATAGGGGTCGTGAAGCTTTCTTT. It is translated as CASSLSHRGREAFF.

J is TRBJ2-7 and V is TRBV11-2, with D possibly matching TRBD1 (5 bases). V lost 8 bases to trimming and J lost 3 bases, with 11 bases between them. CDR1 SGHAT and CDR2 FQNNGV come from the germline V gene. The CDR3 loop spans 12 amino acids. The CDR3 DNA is TGTGCCAGCGGAAGGGGATACTACGAGCAGTACTTC. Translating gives CASGRGYYEQYF.

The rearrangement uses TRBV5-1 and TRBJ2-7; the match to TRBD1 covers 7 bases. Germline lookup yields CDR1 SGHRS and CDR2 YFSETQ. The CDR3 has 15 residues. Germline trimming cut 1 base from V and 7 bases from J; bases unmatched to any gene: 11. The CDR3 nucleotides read TGCGCCAGCAGCTTGAGGCCAGGGGGAGATCGGGAGCAGTACTTC. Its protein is CASSLRPGGDREQYF.

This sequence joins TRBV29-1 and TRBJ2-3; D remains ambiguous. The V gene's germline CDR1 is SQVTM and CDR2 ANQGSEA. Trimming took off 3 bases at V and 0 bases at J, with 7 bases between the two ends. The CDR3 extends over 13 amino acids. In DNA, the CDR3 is TGCAGCGTTGAGTCTTACAGCACAGATACGCAGTATTTT. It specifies CSVESYSTDTQYF.

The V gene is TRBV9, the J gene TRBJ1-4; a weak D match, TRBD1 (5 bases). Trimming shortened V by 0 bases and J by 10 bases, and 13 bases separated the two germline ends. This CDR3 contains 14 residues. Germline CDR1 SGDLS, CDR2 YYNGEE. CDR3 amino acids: CASSVGGTRGKLFF. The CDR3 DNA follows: TGTGCCAGCAGCGTAGGAGGGACGAGGGGAAAACTGTTTTTT.

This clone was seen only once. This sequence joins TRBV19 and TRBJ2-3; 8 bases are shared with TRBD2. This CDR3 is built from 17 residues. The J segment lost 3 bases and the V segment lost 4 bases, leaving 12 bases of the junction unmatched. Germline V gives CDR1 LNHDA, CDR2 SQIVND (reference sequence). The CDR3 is CASSRWGVLAETDTQYF. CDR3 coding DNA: TGTGCCAGTAGTAGGTGGGGGGTACTAGCGGAAACAGATACGCAGTATTTT. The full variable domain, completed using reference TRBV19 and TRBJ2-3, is DGGITQSPKYLFRKEGQNVTLSCEQNLNHDAMYWYRQDPGQGLRLIYYSQIVNDFQKGDIAEGYSVSREKKESFPLTVTSAQKNPTAFYLCASSRWGVLAETDTQYFGPGTRLTVL.

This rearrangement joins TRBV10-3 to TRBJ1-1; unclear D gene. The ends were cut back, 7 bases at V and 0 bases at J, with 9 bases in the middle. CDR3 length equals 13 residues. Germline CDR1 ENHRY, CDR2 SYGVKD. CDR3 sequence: CAITRDMNTEAFF. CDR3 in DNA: TGTGCCATCACCAGAGACATGAACACTGAAGCTTTCTTT.

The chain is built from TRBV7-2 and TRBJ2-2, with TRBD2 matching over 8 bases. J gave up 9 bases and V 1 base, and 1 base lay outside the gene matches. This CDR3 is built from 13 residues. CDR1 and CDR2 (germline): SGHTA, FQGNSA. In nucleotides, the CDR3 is TGTGCCAGCAGCTTAGGACTAGCGAGGGAGCTGTTTTTT. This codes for CASSLGLARELFF.

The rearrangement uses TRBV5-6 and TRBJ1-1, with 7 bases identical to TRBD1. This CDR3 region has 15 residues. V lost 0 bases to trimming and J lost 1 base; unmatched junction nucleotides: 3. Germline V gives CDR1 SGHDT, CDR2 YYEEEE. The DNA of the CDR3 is TGTGCCAGCAGCTTGGAGGGACAGACGAACACTGAAGCTTTCTTT. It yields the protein CASSLEGQTNTEAFF.